Below are 10 T cell receptor beta chains sequenced from a single sample in a study of T cell responses to AZD1222 COVID-19 vaccine. Produced via immunoSEQ multiplex PCR; TCRdb's table is partial and in-frame only. The profile shows around 100,000 clones, approximately 89% of them singletons. This sample comprised peripheral blood, obtained 28 days after the second dose of the MenACWY control vaccine. These receptors all stem from an adult who received the MenACWY meningococcal vaccine as a control.

This rearrangement joins TRBV4-2 to TRBJ2-3; TRBD1 might be the D (7 bases). CDR3 size: 20 residues. Trimming took 4 bases from V and 1 from J, leaving 27 bases between them. Germline CDR1 LGHNA, CDR2 YNFKEQ. The CDR3 DNA reads as TGTGCCAGCAGCCGTAATAGGGGAGGTGAAGGGGGCGGGGGCACAGATACGCAGTATTTT. Its translation: CASSRNRGGEGGGGTDTQYF.

This chain joins TRBV9 and TRBJ1-4; D unresolved. This CDR3 has 15 amino acids. Trimming removed 4 bases at V and 2 bases at J, with 12 bases between. Per germline, CDR1 SGDLS and CDR2 YYNGEE. This CDR3 reads CASSNSGSTNEKLFF. In DNA form, the CDR3 reads TGTGCCAGCAGCAATTCAGGAAGCACTAATGAAAAACTGTTTTTT. The full variable domain, in which reference TRBV9 and TRBJ1-4 provide the parts outside the CDR3, is DSGVTQTPKHLITATGQRVTLRCSPRSGDLSVYWYQQSLDQGLQFLIQYYNGEERAKGNILERFSAQQFPDLHSELNLSSLELGDSALYFCASSNSGSTNEKLFFGSGTQLSVL.

The V and J genes are TRBV7-8 and TRBJ1-3, with D perhaps TRBD1 (5 bases). CDR1 and CDR2 from the germline V gene are SGHVS and FQNEAQ. V shed 5 bases and J shed 0 bases, with 20 bases lying between them. This CDR3 comprises 18 residues. CDR3 coding DNA: TGTGCCAGCAGCCTCCTAACCCGGGACGGATACTCTGGAAACACCATATATTTT. This codes for CASSLLTRDGYSGNTIYF.

The rearrangement joins TRBV7-6 to TRBJ2-2, with D tentatively TRBD2 (6 bases). V was shortened by 5 bases and J by 0 bases, with 10 bases between the two germline ends. CDR1 SGHVS and CDR2 FNYEAQ come from the germline V gene. The CDR3 loop spans 15 amino acids. CDR3 sequence reads: CASSPWGANTGELFF. The CDR3, as DNA: TGTGCCAGCAGCCCCTGGGGGGCGAACACCGGGGAGCTGTTTTTT.

The chain joins TRBV19 to TRBJ1-5; tentative D call: TRBD1 (5 bases). The V gene's germline CDR1 is LNHDA and CDR2 SQIVND (reference sequence). The CDR3 runs to 15 residues. V lost 3 bases and J lost 2, with 11 bases in between. The CDR3 sequence is CASSIVWGGNQPQHF. In nucleotides, the CDR3 is TGTGCCAGTAGTATCGTCTGGGGGGGCAATCAGCCCCAGCATTTT.

The rearrangement links TRBV12-3 or TRBV12-4 to TRBJ1-1; no firm D call. The V end lost 3 bases, the J end lost 1 base, and 6 bases lay between the germline ends. The length of the CDR3 is 13 residues. Here the CDR3 DNA reads TGTGCCAGCAGTTTCCAGTGGAACACTGAAGCTTTCTTT. Amino acids: CASSFQWNTEAFF.

The V gene is TRBV15, the J gene TRBJ1-5, with D unclear. This CDR3 is 12 amino acids long. V lost 0 bases and J 7 bases, leaving 4 bases between the germline ends. Germline CDR1 LNHNV, CDR2 YYDKDF (reference sequence). Written as DNA, the CDR3 is TGTGCCACCAGCAGAGAGGACCAGCCCCAGCATTTT. Translating it yields CATSREDQPQHF. Variable domain in full (rest from reference TRBV15 and TRBJ1-5): DAMVIQNPRYQVTQFGKPVTLSCSQTLNHNVMYWYQQKSSQAPKLLFHYYDKDFNNEADTPDNFQSRRPNTSFCFLDIRSPGLGDTAMYLCATSREDQPQHFGDGTRLSIL.

The V call is TRBV7-2, the J call TRBJ2-2, with D unresolved. The CDR3 totals 13 residues. Trimming took off 5 bases at V and 3 bases at J, with 7 bases between the two ends. Germline V gene sequence: CDR1 SGHTA, CDR2 FQGNSA. The CDR3 loop is CASSPLYTGELFF. The CDR3 coding sequence is TGTGCCAGCAGCCCTCTCTACACCGGGGAGCTGTTTTTT.

V is TRBV9 and J is TRBJ2-7; tentative D call: TRBD2 (5 bases). Germline lookup yields CDR1 SGDLS and CDR2 YYNGEE. V shed 1 base and J shed 7 bases, with 15 bases lying between them. The CDR3 is 14 residues long. CDR3 sequence (DNA): TGTGCCAGCAGCGTACTTCCTACTACGGGAGAGCAGTACTTC. The encoded protein is CASSVLPTTGEQYF.

V gene TRBV21-1 combines with J gene TRBJ1-2. TRBV21-1 is classified as a pseudogene. The CDR3 length is 14 residues. The CDR3 spells CASSKVRKSYGYTF. The CDR3 bases are TGTGCCAGCAGCAAAGTCCGGAAATCCTATGGCTACACCTTC.